The 24 T cell receptor beta chains below were found in one sample sequenced in a study of beta chain features in type 1 diabetes (dated by TCRdb to between 2018 and 2020). The protocol used for the library was the immunoSEQ multiplex PCR assay. The entire isolated RNA was reverse transcribed using the High Capacity cDNA Reverse Transcription Kit, and thus expressed TCRB transcripts were sequenced. Imported from immuneACCESS, the table was reduced by TCRdb to in-frame sequences with V and J called. These copies leave out some clones; in studies compared against another copy, an unresolved V gene accounts for under half, and the cause of the remainder is not known. Recorded for this sample are 350,000 to 450,000 clones; around 14% of them occurred a single time. About 0.04% of the sample belongs to the ten largest clones. Material for sequencing was naive CD4+ T cells from blood. The cell subset or site tag for this specimen amounts to: true naive CD4+ T cells. Receptor source: a man aged 30 to 39 in good health.

The chain combines TRBV29-1 with TRBJ2-3; D unclear. Germline-derived CDR1 and CDR2 are SQVTM and ANQGSEA. V was cut by 4 bases and J by 0 bases, with 17 bases left in between. This CDR3 spans 16 amino acids. CDR3 sequence: CSVVGLRDSSTDTQYF. As DNA, the CDR3 is TGCAGCGTTGTGGGTCTACGAGATAGTAGCACAGATACGCAGTATTTT.

The sample holds many counts of this clone. The CDR3 region has the DNA TGTGCCGGCGCCGATTTTGATGGCTACACCTTC. This translates into CAGADFDGYTF. The chain combines TRBV7-9 with TRBJ1-2; D not resolved. Germline-derived CDR1 and CDR2 are SEHNR and FQNEAQ (reference sequence). The CDR3 loop spans 11 amino acids. V was cut by 11 bases and J by 6 bases, with 13 bases left in between.

V gene TRBV5-1 combines with J gene TRBJ2-7, with D perhaps matching TRBD2 (6 bases). Germline values: CDR1 SGHRS, CDR2 YFSETQ. The CDR3 totals 15 residues. V was pared by 9 bases and J by 3 bases, with 22 bases between. CDR3 protein: CATQIDPGLDYEQYF. The CDR3 bases are TGCGCCACTCAGATTGATCCGGGACTCGACTACGAGCAGTACTTC.

This clone was counted only a few times. Within the sample, other DNA sequences also encode this same CDR3. The gene calls are TRBV20-1 and TRBJ1-2; D gene ambiguous. Germline V lookup: CDR1 DFQATT, CDR2 SNEGSKA (reference sequence). Trimming took off 3 bases at V and 5 bases at J, with 7 bases between the two ends. CDR3 length equals 11 residues. The CDR3 bases are TGCAGTGCTAGCCTGGGTTATGGCTACACCTTC. It codes for CSASLGYGYTF.

This CDR3 is CSAAGTGTGGYTF. The DNA for the CDR3 is TGCAGCGCGGCCGGGACAGGGACTGGCGGCTACACCTTC. The chain employs TRBV29-1 and TRBJ1-2, with 9 bases lining up with TRBD1. The ends lost 7 bases at V and 8 bases at J; junction bases unmatched: 11. The germline V gene encodes CDR1 SQVTM and CDR2 ANQGSEA. This CDR3 contains 13 residues.

The rearrangement uses TRBV18 and TRBJ1-1; 8 bases are shared with TRBD1. The V and J ends lost 2 bases and 6 bases, in that order; junction bases with no gene match: 8. The CDR3 is 15 residues long. Germline CDR1 KGHSH, CDR2 LQKENI. The CDR3 spells CASSPNVRGRAEAFF. The DNA of the CDR3 is TGTGCCAGCTCACCAAACGTCAGGGGGCGGGCTGAAGCTTTCTTT.

This CDR3 is CASSHFDRAPWNEQFF. The CDR3 DNA sequence: TGCGCCAGCAGTCATTTCGACAGGGCCCCTTGGAATGAGCAGTTCTTC. The rearrangement links TRBV23-1 to TRBJ2-1; 7 nucleotides align to TRBD1. TRBV23-1 is classed as an ORF, of uncertain function. V was pared by 3 bases and J by 7 bases, with 12 bases of the junction left unmatched. This CDR3 region has 16 residues.

This clone was found a few times. V gene TRBV5-6 combines with J gene TRBJ2-3, with D possibly being TRBD1 or TRBD2 (5 bases each). This CDR3 spans 13 amino acids. The V gene lost 1 base and the J gene lost 9 bases, with 12 bases spanning the gap. CDR1 SGHDT and CDR2 YYEEEE come from the germline V gene. The CDR3 DNA follows: TGTGCCAGCAGCTTGCAGCCCCGGGGCACGCAGTATTTT. Residues: CASSLQPRGTQYF.

This clone appeared a few times. The rearrangement uses TRBV25-1 and TRBJ2-3, with TRBD1 as a possible D gene (6 bases). V was clipped by 4 bases and J by 6 bases, with 17 bases between them. Germline CDR1 MGHDK, CDR2 SYGVNS. This CDR3 is built from 15 residues. CDR3 sequence: CASSVWGPGLDTQYF. CDR3 bases: TGTGCCAGCAGTGTATGGGGGCCAGGGCTTGATACGCAGTATTTT.

This clone was recorded a few times. The gene calls are TRBV6-6 and TRBJ1-1; D uncertain. This CDR3 spans 12 amino acids. Trimming took off 5 bases at V and 3 bases at J, with 7 bases between the two ends. Per the germline V gene, CDR1 is MNHNY and CDR2 is SVGAGI (reference sequence). CDR3 nucleotide sequence: TGTGCCAGCAGTCCCAGAGACACTGAAGCTTTCTTT. It translates to CASSPRDTEAFF.

There are a few counts of this clone. The chain has TRBV5-1 and TRBJ2-3; D gene uncertain. The length of the CDR3 is 11 residues. The germline gives CDR1 SGHRS, CDR2 YFSETQ. Trimming removed 6 bases at V and 6 bases at J, with 8 bases between. The CDR3 DNA reads TGCGCCAGCACCGGAGTGGATACGCAGTATTTT. This translates into CASTGVDTQYF.

This clone was observed a handful of times. The rearrangement joins TRBV14 to TRBJ2-7; 10 nucleotides align to TRBD2. The junction had 9 bases not matched to a gene; V was cut back by 3 bases and J by 4 bases. The CDR3 runs to 16 residues. Germline CDR1 is SGHDN and CDR2 is FVKESK. CDR3 residues: CASSQELPGLAYEQYV. In DNA form, the CDR3 reads TGTGCCAGCAGCCAGGAGTTGCCGGGACTAGCGTACGAGCAGTACGTC.

This clone was observed a few times. The CDR3 reads CAWRRGSNTEAFF. CDR3 nucleotides: TGTGCCTGGAGAAGGGGGTCGAACACTGAAGCTTTCTTT. This rearrangement joins TRBV30 to TRBJ1-1; D might be TRBD1 (6 bases). This CDR3 has 13 amino acids. CDR1 and CDR2 from the germline V gene are GTSNPN and SVGIG (reference sequence). V shed 3 bases and J shed 1 base, with 9 bases lying between them.

This chain uses TRBV4-1 with TRBJ1-2; perhaps TRBD1 as D (5 bases). CDR3 size: 13 residues. Germline CDR1 and CDR2: MGHRA and YSYEKL. V gave up 4 bases and J gave up 14 bases, with 20 bases separating them. Here the CDR3 reads CASSLEPQGFRTF. The DNA for the CDR3 is TGCGCCAGCAGCCTCGAGCCCCAGGGTTTCAGGACCTTC.

The CDR3, as DNA: TGTGCCAGCAGCCTTGAGAGCCCCCGACAATCGGAAGAAGCTTTCTTT. Its translation: CASSLESPRQSEEAFF. This chain connects TRBV2 to TRBJ1-1; D is ambiguous. The V and J ends lost 6 bases and 8 bases respectively, with 25 bases between them. The CDR3 extends over 16 amino acids. Germline CDR1 and CDR2: SNHLY and FYNNEI.

This chain connects TRBV6-5 to TRBJ1-5; D ambiguous. The CDR3 length is 13 residues. Germline loops: CDR1 MNHEY, CDR2 SVGAGI. Trimming shortened V by 2 bases and J by 4 bases, and 6 bases separated the two germline ends. The DNA for the CDR3 is TGTGCCAGCAGTTACGTAGGGAATCAGCCCCAGCATTTT. It encodes CASSYVGNQPQHF.

Only a few counts were recorded for this clone. This sequence joins TRBV30 and TRBJ2-2; D is unclear. Germline values: CDR1 GTSNPN, CDR2 SVGIG (reference sequence). V dropped 3 bases and J dropped 4 bases, with 18 bases sitting between them. The CDR3 loop spans 16 amino acids. DNA for the CDR3: TGTGCCTGGAGGATCCAGGCCCCCCGGAGCACCGGGGAGCTGTTTTTT. Amino acid sequence: CAWRIQAPRSTGELFF.

V usage is TRBV5-6 and J usage is TRBJ2-1, with D unresolved. This CDR3 spans 15 amino acids. Germline V CDR1 and CDR2: SGHDT, YYEEEE. The V and J ends lost 2 bases and 4 bases respectively, with 13 bases between them. CDR3 nucleotides: TGTGCCAGCAGCTTCACGGTCCTCTTGTACAATGAGCAGTTCTTC. Protein sequence: CASSFTVLLYNEQFF.

This clone was seen more than once but under ten times. The chain has TRBV21-1 and TRBJ1-4. TRBV21-1 corresponds to a pseudogene. CDR3 length: 12 amino acids. CDR3 residues: CASSRTEEKLFF. The CDR3 DNA is TGTGCCAGCAGCCGGACTGAGGAAAAACTGTTTTTT.

This chain uses TRBV29-1 with TRBJ2-7, with 7 bases aligning to TRBD2. The CDR3 runs to 12 residues. CDR1 and CDR2 from the germline V gene are SQVTM and ANQGSEA. V shed 6 bases, J shed 5 bases, and the junction held 7 bases outside the gene matches. As DNA, the CDR3 is TGCAGCGTCCAAACGGGGGGAAACGAGCAGTACTTC. It encodes CSVQTGGNEQYF.

This clone was recorded many times. This chain links TRBV30 with TRBJ1-2, with D tentatively TRBD1 (5 bases). CDR3 length: 11 amino acids. Germline V gene sequence: CDR1 GTSNPN, CDR2 SVGIG (reference sequence). Trimming left V 0 bases short and J 9 bases short, with 8 bases between. The CDR3 coding sequence is TGTGCCTGGAGTGTTCAGGGAAGCTACACCTTC. Amino acid sequence: CAWSVQGSYTF. Combining the CDR3 with reference TRBV30 and TRBJ1-2 gives the whole variable domain SQTIHQWPATLVQPVGSPLSLECTVEGTSNPNLYWYRQAAGRGLQLLFYSVGIGQISSEVPQNLSASRPQDRQFILSSKKLLLSDSGFYLCAWSVQGSYTFGSGTRLTVV.

V and J are TRBV7-2 and TRBJ1-1; TRBD1 matches at 8 bases. V gave up 4 bases and J gave up 4 bases; unmatched junction bases: 5. Germline values: CDR1 SGHTA, CDR2 FQGNSA. The CDR3 runs to 14 residues. The DNA for the CDR3 is TGTGCCAGCAGCTCAGACAGGGGTTCCACTGAAGCTTTCTTT. Translation gives CASSSDRGSTEAFF.

The CDR3 spells CASSLGTTDYEQYF. The CDR3 DNA is TGCGCCAGCAGCTTGGGAACTACCGACTACGAGCAGTACTTC. V gene TRBV5-1 combines with J gene TRBJ2-7; D is uncertain. Germline CDR1 reads SGHRS; CDR2 reads YFSETQ. The CDR3 covers 14 residues. V dropped 0 bases and J dropped 3 bases, with 10 bases sitting between them.

This clone appeared a few times. The V call is TRBV4-1, the J call TRBJ1-6, with 9 bases that match TRBD1. This CDR3 has 17 amino acids. With V trimmed by 2 bases and J by 5 bases, 7 bases remained unmatched. Germline V gene lookup returns CDR1 MGHRA and CDR2 YSYEKL. The CDR3 loop is CASSQYPRQGDNSPLHF. The CDR3 DNA follows: TGCGCCAGCAGCCAATACCCGAGACAGGGGGATAATTCACCCCTCCACTTT.